These 15 T cell receptor beta chains share one sample of origin, sequenced in a study of blood T cell repertoires in COVID-19. TCRdb's copy holds only in-frame clones and misses some; the assay was immunoSEQ multiplex PCR. The table records about 81,000 clones, around 92% of them present only once. Input material: peripheral blood. The receptors derive from a woman between 50 and 59 years old in a cohort sampled during active COVID-19.

The rearrangement uses TRBV27 and TRBJ1-5; D unresolved. The CDR3 is 13 residues long. Germline CDR1 MNHEY, CDR2 SMNVEV (reference sequence). The V end was cut by 8 bases, the J end by 1 base, with 9 bases between. The CDR3 DNA is TGTGCCAGCGGAGGGAGGAGCAATCAGCCCCAGCATTTT. Translated, it gives CASGGRSNQPQHF.

The CDR3: CASSQTGTGNQPQHF. CDR3 sequence (DNA): TGTGCCAGCAGCCAGACAGGGACTGGCAATCAGCCCCAGCATTTT. The gene calls are TRBV6-5 and TRBJ1-5, with 7 bases matching TRBD1. Per germline, CDR1 MNHEY and CDR2 SVGAGI. The V segment lost 6 bases and the J segment 2 bases; nucleotides outside the gene matches: 7. There are 15 residues in the CDR3.

V is TRBV9 and J is TRBJ1-3; maybe TRBD1 (5 bases). The CDR3 has 15 amino acids. Trimming shortened V by 0 bases and J by 4 bases, and 11 bases separated the two germline ends. Germline CDR1 is SGDLS and CDR2 is YYNGEE. The CDR3 DNA sequence: TGTGCCAGCAGCGTAGCAGGGAGGTACGGAAACACCATATATTTT. Its protein is CASSVAGRYGNTIYF.

V gene TRBV28 combines with J gene TRBJ2-7; the match to TRBD2 covers 10 bases. The CDR3 covers 15 residues. Germline CDR1 MDHEN, CDR2 SYDVKM. Trimming at V came to 2 bases and at J to 6 bases, leaving 7 bases not matched to a gene. This CDR3 reads CASSLGTSVFGEQYF. The CDR3 DNA reads TGTGCCAGCAGTTTAGGGACTAGCGTTTTTGGCGAGCAGTACTTC.

The chain carries TRBV11-2 and TRBJ2-1; D unclear. Germline V lookup: CDR1 SGHAT, CDR2 FQNNGV. The CDR3 sequence is 16 residues long. The V gene lost 0 bases and the J gene lost 0 bases, with 9 bases spanning the gap. The CDR3 spells CASSLESPSSYNEQFF. CDR3 DNA sequence: TGTGCCAGCAGCTTAGAGAGTCCTAGCTCCTACAATGAGCAGTTCTTC. Using reference TRBV11-2 and TRBJ2-1 for the parts outside the CDR3, the full variable domain is EAGVAQSPRYKIIEKRQSVAFWCNPISGHATLYWYQQILGQGPKLLIQFQNNGVVDDSQLPKDRFSAERLKGVDSTLKIQPAKLEDSAVYLCASSLESPSSYNEQFFGPGTRLTVL.

The J gene is TRBJ2-7, the V gene TRBV5-1; 7 bases match TRBD1. This CDR3 region has 14 residues. Germline assignment: CDR1 SGHRS and CDR2 YFSETQ. J gave up 4 bases and V 0 bases, and 4 bases lay outside the gene matches. The CDR3 region is CASSLGTGPYEQYF. In DNA, the CDR3 is TGCGCCAGCAGCTTGGGGACAGGACCTTACGAGCAGTACTTC.

The chain uses TRBV6-5 and TRBJ2-7; TRBD1 agrees at 9 bases. Unmatched junction bases numbered 11, after V lost 4 bases and J lost 4 bases. CDR3 length equals 16 residues. Germline loops: CDR1 MNHEY, CDR2 SVGAGI. The CDR3 sequence is CASSFGLGQGTYEQYF. DNA of the CDR3: TGTGCCAGCAGTTTCGGACTGGGACAGGGAACATACGAGCAGTACTTC.

The genes are TRBV7-2 and TRBJ1-3; D gene uncertain. Germline V gene lookup returns CDR1 SGHTA and CDR2 FQGNSA. The CDR3 loop spans 15 amino acids. Trimming left V 2 bases short and J 6 bases short, with 14 bases between. CDR3 sequence (DNA): TGTGCCAGCAGCTTACCGGGGATTCTGGCAAACACCATATATTTT. Translated, it gives CASSLPGILANTIYF.

The J gene is TRBJ2-3, the V gene TRBV5-1; D call uncertain. Trimming removed 0 bases from V and 4 bases from J, with 9 bases in between. The germline V gene has CDR1 SGHRS and CDR2 YFSETQ. The CDR3 is made up of 14 amino acids. CDR3 residues: CASSLALHADTQYF. CDR3 in DNA: TGCGCCAGCAGCTTGGCACTACACGCAGATACGCAGTATTTT.

The chain recombines TRBV6-5 with TRBJ1-6; D may be TRBD1 (5 bases). This CDR3 region has 14 residues. Deletions cut 6 bases from V and 10 bases from J, with 16 bases between. The germline gives CDR1 MNHEY, CDR2 SVGAGI. CDR3 sequence reads: CASSSGGLGSPLHF. For the CDR3, the DNA is TGTGCCAGCAGCTCGGGGGGTCTTGGGTCACCCCTCCACTTT.

The chain links TRBV4-2 to TRBJ2-2; the match to TRBD2 covers 7 bases. The CDR3 has 15 residues. Germline CDR1 is LGHNA and CDR2 is YNFKEQ. V shed 3 bases, J shed 7 bases, and the junction held 8 bases outside the gene matches. In nucleotides, the CDR3 is TGTGCCAGCAGCCACCTTAGCGGGCTAGACGGGGAGCTGTTTTTT. Translation: CASSHLSGLDGELFF.

V is TRBV7-3 and J is TRBJ2-7; 12 positions agree with TRBD1. Germline CDR1 and CDR2: SGHTA and FQGTGA. The trim removed 5 bases at V and 4 bases at J, leaving 6 bases unmatched. There are 15 residues in the CDR3. The CDR3 reads CASSPGTGGVYEQYF. The CDR3 DNA is TGTGCCAGCAGCCCCGGGACAGGGGGCGTATACGAGCAGTACTTC.

The rearrangement uses TRBV10-1 and TRBJ2-1; 10 bases are a match to TRBD2. The CDR3 is 16 residues long. The germline gives CDR1 WNHNN, CDR2 SYGVQD (reference sequence). The J segment lost 1 base and the V segment lost 3 bases, leaving 3 bases of the junction unmatched. CDR3: CASSDPAGGSYNEQFF. In DNA form, the CDR3 reads TGCGCCAGCAGTGACCCAGCGGGAGGGTCCTACAATGAGCAGTTCTTC.

This chain joins TRBV20-1 and TRBJ1-1, with D possibly being TRBD1 (5 bases). The CDR3 has 13 amino acids. Trimming left V 3 bases short and J 5 bases short, with 13 bases between. Per the germline V gene, CDR1 is DFQATT and CDR2 is SNEGSKA (reference sequence). The CDR3 loop is CSASGGVGTEAFF. The CDR3 DNA reads as TGCAGTGCTAGTGGGGGGGTGGGAACTGAAGCTTTCTTT.

The chain joins TRBV6-5 to TRBJ2-3; TRBD1 agrees at 8 bases. J gave up 6 bases and V 6 bases, and 5 bases lay outside the gene matches. This CDR3 has 13 residues. CDR1 is MNHEY and CDR2 is SVGAGI in the germline V gene. This CDR3 reads CASRATGGDTQYF. The CDR3 region has the DNA TGTGCCAGCAGAGCTACAGGGGGGGATACGCAGTATTTT.